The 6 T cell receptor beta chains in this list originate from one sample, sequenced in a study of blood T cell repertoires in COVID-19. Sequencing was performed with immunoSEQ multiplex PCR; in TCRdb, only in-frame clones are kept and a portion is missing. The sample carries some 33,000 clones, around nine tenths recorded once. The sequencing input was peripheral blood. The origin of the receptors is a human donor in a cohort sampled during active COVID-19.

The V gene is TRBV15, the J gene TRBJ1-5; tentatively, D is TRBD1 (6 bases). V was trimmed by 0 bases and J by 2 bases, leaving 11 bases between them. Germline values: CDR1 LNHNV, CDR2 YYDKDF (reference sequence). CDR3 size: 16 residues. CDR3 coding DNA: TGTGCCACCAGCAGAGAACCCAGGGGCGGCAATCAGCCCCAGCATTTT. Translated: CATSREPRGGNQPQHF.

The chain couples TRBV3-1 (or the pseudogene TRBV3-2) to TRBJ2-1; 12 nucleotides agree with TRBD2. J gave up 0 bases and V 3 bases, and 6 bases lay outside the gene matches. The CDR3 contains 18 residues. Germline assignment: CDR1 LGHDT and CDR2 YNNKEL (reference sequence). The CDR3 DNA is TGTGCCAGCAGCCACGGGACTAGCGGGCGCGACTCCTACAATGAGCAGTTCTTC. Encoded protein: CASSHGTSGRDSYNEQFF.

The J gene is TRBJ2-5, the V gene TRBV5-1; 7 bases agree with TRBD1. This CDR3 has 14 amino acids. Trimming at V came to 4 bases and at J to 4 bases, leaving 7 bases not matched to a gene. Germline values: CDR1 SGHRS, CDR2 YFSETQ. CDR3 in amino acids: CASSPRQGIETQYF. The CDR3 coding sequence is TGCGCCAGCAGCCCTAGACAGGGTATAGAGACCCAGTACTTC.

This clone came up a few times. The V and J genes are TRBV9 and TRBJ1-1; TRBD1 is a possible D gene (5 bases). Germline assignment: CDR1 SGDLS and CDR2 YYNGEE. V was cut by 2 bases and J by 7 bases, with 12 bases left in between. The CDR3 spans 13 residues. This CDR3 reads CASSVGLRGEAFF. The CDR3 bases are TGTGCCAGCAGCGTCGGGTTAAGGGGTGAAGCTTTCTTT.

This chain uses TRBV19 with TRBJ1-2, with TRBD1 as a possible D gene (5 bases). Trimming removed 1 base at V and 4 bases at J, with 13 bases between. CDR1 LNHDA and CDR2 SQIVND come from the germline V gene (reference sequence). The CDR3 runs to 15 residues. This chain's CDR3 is CASSIVEGGAYGYTF. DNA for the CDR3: TGTGCCAGTAGTATAGTGGAAGGAGGGGCCTATGGCTACACCTTC. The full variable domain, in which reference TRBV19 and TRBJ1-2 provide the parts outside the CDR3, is DGGITQSPKYLFRKEGQNVTLSCEQNLNHDAMYWYRQDPGQGLRLIYYSQIVNDFQKGDIAEGYSVSREKKESFPLTVTSAQKNPTAFYLCASSIVEGGAYGYTFGSGTRLTVV.

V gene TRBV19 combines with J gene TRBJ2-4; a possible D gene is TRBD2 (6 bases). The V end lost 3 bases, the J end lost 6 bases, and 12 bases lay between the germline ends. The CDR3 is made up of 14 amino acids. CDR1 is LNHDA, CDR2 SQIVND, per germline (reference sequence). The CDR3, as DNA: TGTGCCAGTAGTATGGGGGGTCAAGTAAACATTCAGTACTTC. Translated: CASSMGGQVNIQYF.